These 2 T cell receptor beta chains share one sample of origin, sequenced in a study of OX40 agonist ivuxolimab in advanced cancers. Generated by immunoSEQ multiplex PCR, the TCRdb table keeps only in-frame clones and is missing some. There are roughly 64,000 clones in the sample; about four fifths occur only once, and approximately 5% lies in the top ten. Specimen: CD4+ or CD8+ T cells sorted from blood, collected in a trial of the OX40 agonist ivuxolimab. Receptors were obtained from an adult with an advanced solid tumor such as melanoma, head and neck, liver or kidney cancer.

This clone has a single count. In DNA, the CDR3 is TGTGCCAGCAGCCGGATTGGGTTGGGCACTGAAGCTTTCTTT. This encodes CASSRIGLGTEAFF. J is TRBJ1-1 and V is TRBV27; D gene uncertain. Germline CDR1 MNHEY, CDR2 SMNVEV (reference sequence). There are 14 residues in the CDR3. V was clipped by 6 bases and J by 4 bases, with 15 bases between them.

This clone is medium-sized in the sample. The chain couples TRBV5-1 to TRBJ1-3; no clear D gene. Trimming shortened V by 7 bases and J by 0 bases, and 5 bases separated the two germline ends. Germline loops: CDR1 SGHRS, CDR2 YFSETQ. The CDR3 extends over 12 amino acids. CDR3 sequence (DNA): TGCGCCAGCTCCGACTCTGGAAACACCATATATTTT. Encoded protein: CASSDSGNTIYF.